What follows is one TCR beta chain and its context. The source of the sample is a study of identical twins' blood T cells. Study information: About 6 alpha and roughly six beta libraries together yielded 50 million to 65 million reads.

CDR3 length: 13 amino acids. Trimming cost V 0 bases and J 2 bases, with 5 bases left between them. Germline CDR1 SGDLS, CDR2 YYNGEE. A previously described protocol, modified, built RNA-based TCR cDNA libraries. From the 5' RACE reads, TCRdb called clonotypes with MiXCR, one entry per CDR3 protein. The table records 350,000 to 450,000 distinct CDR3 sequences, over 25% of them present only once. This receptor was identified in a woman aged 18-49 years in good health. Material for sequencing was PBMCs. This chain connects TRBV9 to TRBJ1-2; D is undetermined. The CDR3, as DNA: TGTGCCAGCAGCGTAGTGGGAAACTATGGCTACACCTTC. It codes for CASSVVGNYGYTF.